This is a list of T cell receptor beta chains from one sample in a study of T-cell memory formation after mild COVID-19. TCRdb redid the calling of the 5' RACE reads with MiXCR, one entry per CDR3 protein. The sample gives about 270,000 distinct CDR3 sequences, roughly a sixth of which show up once; approximately 20% is in the top ten. Sequenced material: PBMCs or a T cell subset sorted from them (not recorded which). The origin of the receptors is a man aged 18 to 30 who had mild COVID-19 (a few samples of this study predate the infection). Cell type and time point are not known. CDR3s include the opening cysteine and the closing phenylalanine or tryptophan. A D gene is named only where the DNA matches it firmly. The size of a clone is reported for some rows only, either as once, few or many, or as a class for expanded clones.

j_call clone_size d_call v_call cdr3_aa cdr3_nt
TRBJ1-1 few TRBD1 TRBV4-1 CASSLQGAQNTEAFF TGCGCCAGCAGCCTACAGGGGGCACAGAACACTGAAGCTTTCTTT
TRBJ2-7 - - TRBV4-1 CASSHTLGGNYEQYF TGCGCCAGCAGCCATACCCTCGGAGGGAACTACGAGCAGTACTTC
TRBJ2-3 few - TRBV30 CAWSKGPVADTQYF TGTGCCTGGAGTAAAGGGCCGGTCGCAGATACGCAGTATTTT
TRBJ2-3 few - TRBV4-2 CASSQEGDSRWGTQYF TGTGCCAGCAGCCAAGAAGGTGACTCCCGATGGGGTACGCAGTATTTT
TRBJ1-1 few - TRBV23-1 CASSPWGPGVVNTEAFF TGCGCCAGCAGTCCGTGGGGGCCGGGGGTCGTCAACACTGAAGCTTTCTTT
TRBJ1-1 - - TRBV18 CASSPPSRNTEAFF TGTGCCAGCTCACCACCGTCTAGAAACACTGAAGCTTTCTTT
TRBJ2-3 many - TRBV29-1 CSVAQIHFLSTDTQYF TGCAGCGTTGCACAGATTCACTTTCTAAGCACAGATACGCAGTATTTT
TRBJ2-7 few - TRBV5-1 CASSRTTGRNEQYF TGCGCCAGCAGCCGAACCACGGGTAGGAACGAGCAGTACTTC
TRBJ2-1 - - TRBV18 CASSPPRENNEQFF TGTGCCAGCTCACCTCCACGGGAAAACAATGAGCAGTTCTTC
TRBJ2-2 - TRBD1 TRBV7-3 CASSSGQGSTGELFF TGTGCCAGCAGCTCAGGACAGGGGAGCACCGGGGAGCTGTTTTTT
TRBJ2-6 few - TRBV6-6 CASSYSMGAGANVLTF TGTGCCAGCAGTTACTCGATGGGCGCTGGGGCCAACGTCCTGACTTTC
TRBJ1-4 few TRBD1 TRBV7-9 CASSLTGGVEKLFF TGTGCCAGCAGCTTGACAGGGGGAGTCGAAAAACTGTTTTTT
TRBJ2-7 - - TRBV7-3 CASSLEGAYEQYF TGTGCCAGCAGCTTAGAGGGGGCCTACGAGCAGTACTTC
TRBJ1-1 few TRBD1 TRBV28 CASSLRQGKAFF TGTGCCAGCAGTCTTAGACAGGGCAAAGCTTTCTTT
TRBJ2-1 many TRBD2 TRBV4-3 CASSRSGGTSGPNEQFF TGCGCCAGCAGCCGAAGTGGCGGGACTAGCGGCCCCAATGAGCAGTTCTTC
TRBJ1-1 - - TRBV4-2 CASSQDMAARGRRFF TGTGCCAGCAGCCAAGATATGGCGGCCAGGGGTCGGCGGTTCTTT
TRBJ2-6 - - TRBV27 CASRSRGGANVLTF TGTGCCAGCAGAAGCAGAGGTGGGGCCAACGTCCTGACTTTC
TRBJ2-7 - - TRBV7-8 CASSRRDFGEQYF TGTGCCAGCAGCCGACGGGACTTTGGGGAGCAGTACTTC
TRBJ1-2 - TRBD1 TRBV2 CASIDRGNYGYTF TGTGCCAGCATTGACAGGGGAAACTATGGCTACACCTTC
TRBJ2-3 many - TRBV5-1 CASSLGPSGSTDTQYF TGCGCCAGCAGCTTGGGGCCCTCAGGAAGCACAGATACGCAGTATTTT
TRBJ2-3 - - TRBV24-1 CATSDPGSTDTQYF TGTGCCACCAGTGACCCAGGTAGCACAGATACGCAGTATTTT
TRBJ2-7 many TRBD1 TRBV5-1 CASRGTVDYEQYF TGCGCCAGTAGAGGGACAGTAGACTACGAGCAGTACTTC
TRBJ1-2 - - TRBV5-1 CASSLKAQGMLYGYTF TGCGCCAGCAGCTTGAAAGCACAGGGAATGCTATATGGCTACACCTTC
TRBJ1-2 few - TRBV6-5 CASSRGSDYGYTF TGTGCCAGCAGCCGGGGGTCGGACTATGGCTACACCTTC
TRBJ2-5 few TRBD2 TRBV7-9 CASSPTRGLAEETQYF TGTGCCAGCAGCCCGACCCGAGGACTAGCGGAAGAGACCCAGTACTTC
TRBJ2-3 few - TRBV6-2/TRBV6-3 CASSYSRAEADTQYF TGTGCCAGCAGTTACTCGAGGGCGGAGGCAGATACGCAGTATTTT
TRBJ2-1 many TRBD2 TRBV15 CATSRRENEQFF TGTGCCACCAGCAGGCGGGAGAATGAGCAGTTCTTC
TRBJ2-2 few - TRBV4-3 CASSQVPRGTGELFF TGCGCCAGCAGCCAGGTCCCTCGAGGCACCGGGGAGCTGTTTTTT
TRBJ1-1 few TRBD1 TRBV3-1 CASSPGDRDAFF TGTGCCAGCAGCCCTGGGGACAGGGACGCTTTCTTT
TRBJ2-1 few - TRBV3-1 CASSYGTLEQFF TGTGCCAGCAGCTACGGGACTCTTGAGCAGTTCTTC
TRBJ2-5 - TRBD2 TRBV12-3/TRBV12-4 CASSLTPGLAGGDPIETQYF TGTGCCAGCAGTTTAACCCCCGGACTAGCGGGGGGTGACCCCATAGAGACCCAGTACTTC
TRBJ2-7 few - TRBV6-2/TRBV6-3 CASLDEQYF TGTGCCAGCCTGGACGAGCAGTACTTC
TRBJ1-5 - TRBD1 TRBV5-1 CASSLVGQDNQPQHF TGCGCCAGCAGCTTGGTGGGACAGGACAATCAGCCCCAGCATTTT
TRBJ2-3 many - TRBV7-7 CASSSRGHTDTQYF TGTGCTAGCAGCTCCCGGGGCCACACAGATACGCAGTATTTT
TRBJ1-2 many - TRBV7-9 CASSFGRFYGYTF TGTGCCAGCAGCTTCGGCCGATTCTATGGCTACACCTTC
TRBJ2-1 few TRBD2 TRBV5-1 CASSKGTSGGEQFF TGCGCCAGCAGCAAGGGGACTAGCGGCGGAGAGCAGTTCTTC
TRBJ2-3 - TRBD2 TRBV29-1 CSGLAGDQLGDTQYF TGCAGCGGTCTAGCGGGGGACCAGCTAGGAGATACGCAGTATTTT
TRBJ1-6 few - TRBV9 CASSVVQFNSPLHF TGTGCCAGCAGCGTAGTCCAGTTCAATTCACCCCTCCACTTT
TRBJ1-4 - - TRBV12-3/TRBV12-4 CASSSRGGDEKLFF TGTGCCAGCAGTTCCCGGGGCGGGGATGAAAAACTGTTTTTT
TRBJ2-2 few - TRBV12-3/TRBV12-4 CASSLQDVTGELFF TGTGCCAGCAGTTTGCAGGATGTCACCGGGGAGCTGTTTTTT
TRBJ2-7 - - TRBV4-3 CASSQDRSWLRSYEQYF TGCGCCAGCAGCCAAGATCGGTCCTGGCTTAGATCCTACGAGCAGTACTTC
TRBJ1-2 - - TRBV27 CASRSPSRGGNYGYTF TGTGCCAGCAGGTCCCCATCCCGGGGGGGAAACTATGGCTACACCTTC
TRBJ2-3 - - TRBV6-5 CASSYAGASTDTQYF TGTGCCAGCAGTTACGCGGGGGCAAGCACAGATACGCAGTATTTT
TRBJ2-7 few TRBD2 TRBV7-2 CASSLSGGAVYEQYF TGTGCCAGCAGCTTAAGCGGGGGGGCCGTCTACGAGCAGTACTTC
TRBJ2-5 - - TRBV29-1 CSVDGGQDQETQYF TGCAGCGTTGATGGGGGCCAAGACCAAGAGACCCAGTACTTC
TRBJ1-2 few - TRBV3-1 CASSQEMYGGYGYTF TGTGCCAGCAGCCAAGAGATGTACGGTGGCTATGGCTACACCTTC
TRBJ2-3 - - TRBV12-3/TRBV12-4 CASLRGESYTQYF TGTGCCAGCCTACGGGGAGAGTCTTATACGCAGTATTTT
TRBJ1-1 - - TRBV12-3/TRBV12-4 CASSLRQAGTEAFF TGTGCCAGCAGTTTAAGGCAGGCTGGCACTGAAGCTTTCTTT
TRBJ2-1 - - TRBV11-2 CASSPTSPGVEQFF TGTGCCAGCAGCCCCACGAGCCCGGGGGTTGAGCAGTTCTTC
TRBJ2-4 few TRBD1 TRBV6-6 CASSYRDRGSGTKNIQYF TGTGCCAGCAGTTATCGGGACAGGGGGTCCGGGACCAAAAACATTCAGTACTTC
TRBJ2-7 few TRBD1 TRBV5-1 CASRRTGEEEQYF TGCGCCAGCAGACGGACAGGGGAGGAAGAGCAGTACTTC
TRBJ2-5 many - TRBV5-1 CASHQYQETQYF TGCGCCAGTCACCAGTACCAAGAGACCCAGTACTTC
TRBJ2-1 - - TRBV20-1 CSASNRGPYNEQFF TGCAGTGCTTCCAACCGAGGGCCTTACAATGAGCAGTTCTTC
TRBJ2-4 many - TRBV11-2 CASSLDLDAIQYF TGTGCCAGCAGCTTAGATCTAGATGCAATTCAGTACTTC
TRBJ1-2 - TRBD1 TRBV5-1 CASSFSARQGDNYGYTF TGCGCCAGCAGCTTCTCAGCCCGACAGGGGGACAACTATGGCTACACCTTC
TRBJ2-3 - - TRBV4-3 CASSQDELVNTDTQYF TGCGCCAGCAGCCAAGATGAGCTAGTCAACACAGATACGCAGTATTTT
TRBJ2-5 few - TRBV9 CASSAGTQETQYF TGTGCCAGCAGCGCCGGGACTCAAGAGACCCAGTACTTC
TRBJ1-1 few - TRBV7-9 CASSLEQGF TGTGCCAGCAGCTTAGAGCAGGGATTT